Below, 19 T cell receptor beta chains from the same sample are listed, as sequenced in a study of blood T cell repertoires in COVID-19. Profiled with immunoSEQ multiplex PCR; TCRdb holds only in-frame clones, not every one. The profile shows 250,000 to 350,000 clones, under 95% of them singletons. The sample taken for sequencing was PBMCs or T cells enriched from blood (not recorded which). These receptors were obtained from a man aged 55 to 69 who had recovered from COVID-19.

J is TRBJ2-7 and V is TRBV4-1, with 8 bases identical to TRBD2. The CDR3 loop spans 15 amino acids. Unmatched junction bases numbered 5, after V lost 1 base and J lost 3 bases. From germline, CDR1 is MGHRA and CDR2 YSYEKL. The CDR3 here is CASSQVQRGIYEQYF. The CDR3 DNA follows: TGCGCCAGCAGCCAAGTTCAGCGGGGGATCTACGAGCAGTACTTC.

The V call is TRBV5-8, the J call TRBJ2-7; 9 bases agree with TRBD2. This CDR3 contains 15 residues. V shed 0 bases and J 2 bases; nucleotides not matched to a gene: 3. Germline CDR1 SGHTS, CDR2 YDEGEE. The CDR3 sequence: CASSLEAGGTYEQYF. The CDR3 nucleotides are TGTGCCAGCAGCTTGGAAGCGGGAGGTACCTACGAGCAGTACTTC. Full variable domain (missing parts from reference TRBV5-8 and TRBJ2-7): EAGVTQSPTHLIKTRGQQATLRCSPISGHTSVYWYQQALGLGLQFLLWYDEGEERNRGNFPPRFSGRQFPNYSSELNVNALELEDSALYLCASSLEAGGTYEQYFGPGTRLTVT.

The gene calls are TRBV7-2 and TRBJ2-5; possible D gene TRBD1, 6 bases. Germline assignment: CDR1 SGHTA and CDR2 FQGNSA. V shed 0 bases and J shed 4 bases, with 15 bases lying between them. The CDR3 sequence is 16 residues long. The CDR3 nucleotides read TGTGCCAGCAGCTTAGCGCCGAGGGGGATCGGAGAGACCCAGTACTTC. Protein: CASSLAPRGIGETQYF.

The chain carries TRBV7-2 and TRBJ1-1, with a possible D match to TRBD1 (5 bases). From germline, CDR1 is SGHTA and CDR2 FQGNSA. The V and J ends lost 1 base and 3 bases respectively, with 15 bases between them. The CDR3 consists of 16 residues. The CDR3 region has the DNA TGTGCCAGCAGCTTAGTGGGCGGGAAGACAGACACTGAAGCTTTCTTT. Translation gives CASSLVGGKTDTEAFF.

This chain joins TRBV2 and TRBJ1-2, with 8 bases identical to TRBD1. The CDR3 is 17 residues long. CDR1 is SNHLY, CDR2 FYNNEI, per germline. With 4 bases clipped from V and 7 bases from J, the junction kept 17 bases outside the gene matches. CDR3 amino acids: CASSVLNLGQGGGGYTF. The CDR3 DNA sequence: TGTGCCAGCAGTGTTTTGAACCTAGGACAGGGAGGTGGTGGCTACACCTTC.

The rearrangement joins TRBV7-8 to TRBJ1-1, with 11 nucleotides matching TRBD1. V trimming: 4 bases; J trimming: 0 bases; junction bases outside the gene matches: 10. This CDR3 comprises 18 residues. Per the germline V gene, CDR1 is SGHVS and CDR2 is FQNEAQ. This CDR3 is CASSSIRTGGFLNTEAFF. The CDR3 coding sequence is TGTGCCAGCAGCTCAATACGGACAGGGGGCTTCTTGAACACTGAAGCTTTCTTT.

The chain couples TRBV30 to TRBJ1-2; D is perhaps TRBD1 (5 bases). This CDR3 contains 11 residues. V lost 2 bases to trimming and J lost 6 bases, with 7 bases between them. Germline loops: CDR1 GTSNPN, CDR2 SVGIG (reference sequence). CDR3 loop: CAWSWGDGYTF. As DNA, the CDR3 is TGTGCCTGGAGTTGGGGGGATGGCTACACCTTC.

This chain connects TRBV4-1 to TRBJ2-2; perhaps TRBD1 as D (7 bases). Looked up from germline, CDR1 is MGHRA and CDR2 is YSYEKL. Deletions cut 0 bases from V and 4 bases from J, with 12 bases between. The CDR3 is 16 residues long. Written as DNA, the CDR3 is TGCGCCAGCAGCCAAGATCGTCAGGGGGGCACCGGGGAGCTGTTTTTT. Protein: CASSQDRQGGTGELFF.

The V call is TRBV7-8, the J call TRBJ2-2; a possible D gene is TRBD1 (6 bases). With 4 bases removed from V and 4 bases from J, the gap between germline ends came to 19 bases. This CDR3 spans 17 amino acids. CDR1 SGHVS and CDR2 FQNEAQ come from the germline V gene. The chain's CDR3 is CASSSGATGRLTGELFF. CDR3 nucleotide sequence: TGTGCCAGCAGCTCGGGTGCGACAGGTCGTCTCACCGGGGAGCTGTTTTTT.

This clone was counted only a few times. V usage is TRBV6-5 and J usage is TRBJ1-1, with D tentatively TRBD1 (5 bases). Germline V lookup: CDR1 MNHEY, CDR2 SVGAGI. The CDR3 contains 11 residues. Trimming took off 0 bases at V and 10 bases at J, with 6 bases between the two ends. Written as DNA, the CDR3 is TGTGCCAGCAGTTACTCGGGGGGAGCTTTCTTT. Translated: CASSYSGGAFF.

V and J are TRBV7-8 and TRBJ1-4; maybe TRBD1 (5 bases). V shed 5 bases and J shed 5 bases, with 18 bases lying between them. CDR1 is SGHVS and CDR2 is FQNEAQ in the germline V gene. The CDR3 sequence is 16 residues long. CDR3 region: CASSPPGGLFNEKLFF. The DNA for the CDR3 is TGTGCCAGCAGCCCCCCCGGGGGACTTTTCAATGAAAAACTGTTTTTT.

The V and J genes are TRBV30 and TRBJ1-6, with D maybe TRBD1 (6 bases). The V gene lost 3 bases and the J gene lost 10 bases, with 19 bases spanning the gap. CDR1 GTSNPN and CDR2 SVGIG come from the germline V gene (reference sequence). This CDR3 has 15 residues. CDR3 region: CAWRARAGVGSPLHF. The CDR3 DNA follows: TGTGCCTGGAGGGCCCGGGCAGGGGTCGGATCACCCCTCCACTTT.

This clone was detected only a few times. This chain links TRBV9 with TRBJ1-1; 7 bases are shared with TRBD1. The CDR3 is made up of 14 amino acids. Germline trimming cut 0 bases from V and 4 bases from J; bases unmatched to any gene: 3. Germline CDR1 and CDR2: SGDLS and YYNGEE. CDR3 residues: CASSVEGGGTEAFF. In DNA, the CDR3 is TGTGCCAGCAGCGTAGAAGGGGGCGGCACTGAAGCTTTCTTT.

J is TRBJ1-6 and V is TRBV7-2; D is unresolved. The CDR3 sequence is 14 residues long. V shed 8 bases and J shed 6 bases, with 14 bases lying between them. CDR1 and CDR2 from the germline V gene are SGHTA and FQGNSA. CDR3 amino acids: CASSNQVFNSPLHF. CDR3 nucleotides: TGTGCCAGCTCCAACCAGGTTTTTAATTCACCCCTCCACTTT.

The DNA of the CDR3 is TGTGCCAGCAGCCCTGCGGTAGAGCCCTCCTACGAGCAGTACTTC. Amino acid sequence: CASSPAVEPSYEQYF. The chain employs TRBV11-2 and TRBJ2-7, with D unclear. The germline gives CDR1 SGHAT, CDR2 FQNNGV. The V end was cut by 5 bases, the J end by 0 bases, with 14 bases between. The CDR3 length is 15 residues.

The CDR3 nucleotides are TGTGCCAGCAGTCCGCGGACAGTTGTTGGAAACACCATATATTTT. This encodes CASSPRTVVGNTIYF. The chain links TRBV6-5 to TRBJ1-3; weak D call: TRBD1 (6 bases). This CDR3 spans 15 amino acids. V lost 5 bases and J 3 bases, leaving 14 bases between the germline ends. Germline values: CDR1 MNHEY, CDR2 SVGAGI.

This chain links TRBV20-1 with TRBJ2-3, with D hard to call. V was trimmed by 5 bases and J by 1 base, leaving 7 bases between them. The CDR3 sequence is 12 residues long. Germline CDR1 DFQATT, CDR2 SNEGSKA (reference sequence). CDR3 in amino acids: CSAGGGTDTQYF. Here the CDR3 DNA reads TGCAGTGCTGGTGGAGGCACAGATACGCAGTATTTT.

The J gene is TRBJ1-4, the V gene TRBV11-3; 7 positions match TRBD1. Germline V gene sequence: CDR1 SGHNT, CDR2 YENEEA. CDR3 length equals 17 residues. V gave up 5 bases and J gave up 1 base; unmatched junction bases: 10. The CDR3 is CASSPSGQVVTNEKLFF. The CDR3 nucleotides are TGTGCCAGCAGCCCCAGCGGACAGGTTGTAACTAATGAAAAACTGTTTTTT.

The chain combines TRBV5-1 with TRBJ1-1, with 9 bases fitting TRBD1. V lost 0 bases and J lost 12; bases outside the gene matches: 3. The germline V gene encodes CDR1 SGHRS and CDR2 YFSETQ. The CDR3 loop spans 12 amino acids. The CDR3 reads CASSLGQGEPFF. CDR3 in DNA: TGCGCCAGCAGCTTGGGACAGGGGGAGCCTTTCTTT.